This section outlines one TCR beta chain sequence together with its context. J lost 5 bases, V lost 5 bases, and 9 bases had no gene match. This CDR3 is built from 15 residues. The germline gives CDR1 MDHEN, CDR2 SYDVKM. These data originate in a study of cytomegalovirus exposure and HLA in healthy donors. 60 Vbeta and 13 Jbeta primers were used in PCR. Only in-frame clones appear in the TCRdb table, and some are missing; sequencing was by immunoSEQ multiplex PCR. The table shows under 200,000 clones, with more than 70% occurring only once. The origin of this receptor is a male donor in good health and CMV-seropositive. The gene calls are TRBV28 and TRBJ2-5, with 9 bases aligning to TRBD1. Sequencing was done on a sample of PBMCs. The DNA for the CDR3 is TGTGCCAGCAGTCCCGGGACAGGGATCCACGAGACCCAGTACTTC. This gives the protein CASSPGTGIHETQYF.